This note documents a single T cell receptor (beta chain) sequence. The donors were all Caucasian adults (living in Nashville, Tennessee). CD45RO+ cells were combined with CCR7-negative CD45RA+ TemRA cells to form CD8 memory. This sample is part of a study of shared clonotypes between healthy human individuals. Study-level background: Donor composition was two women and a few men, aged 18 to 49.

The CDR3 spans 16 residues. The V and J ends lost 3 bases and 7 bases respectively, with 21 bases between them. In germline, CDR1 is LNHNV, CDR2 YYDKDF (reference sequence). Profiled with immunoSEQ multiplex PCR; TCRdb holds only in-frame clones, not every one. The sample includes 600,000 to 750,000 clones, roughly 88% of them seen just once. The gene calls are TRBV15 and TRBJ1-2, with a possible D match to TRBD1 (5 bases). Sequencing was performed on memory CD8+ T cells from PBMCs. This sample's subset: CD45RO+ cells pooled with CCR7-negative TemRA cells. This sequence was found in a man between 18 and 29 years old in good health. Some clones in this sample may be carry-over from other donors' samples. In DNA form, the CDR3 reads TGTGCCACCAGCAGGGAGGAGTGGGGCCGAACTGCTGGCTACACCTTC. This codes for CATSREEWGRTAGYTF.